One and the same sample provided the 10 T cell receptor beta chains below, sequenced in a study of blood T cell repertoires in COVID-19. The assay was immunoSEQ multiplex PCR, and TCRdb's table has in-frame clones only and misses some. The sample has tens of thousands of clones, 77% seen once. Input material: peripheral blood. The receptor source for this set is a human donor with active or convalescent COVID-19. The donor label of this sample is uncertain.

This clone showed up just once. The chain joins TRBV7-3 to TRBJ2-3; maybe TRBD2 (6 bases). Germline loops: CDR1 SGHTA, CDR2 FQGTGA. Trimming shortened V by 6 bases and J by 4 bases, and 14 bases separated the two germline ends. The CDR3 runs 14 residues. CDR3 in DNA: TGTGCCAGCAGTTGGCGGGGAGGCTCAGATACGCAGTATTTT. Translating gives CASSWRGGSDTQYF. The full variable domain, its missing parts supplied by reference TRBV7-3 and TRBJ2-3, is GAGVSQTPSNKVTEKGKYVELRCDPISGHTALYWYRQSLGQGPEFLIYFQGTGAADDSGLPNDRFFAVRPEGSVSTLKIQRTERGDSAVYLCASSWRGGSDTQYFGPGTRLTVL.

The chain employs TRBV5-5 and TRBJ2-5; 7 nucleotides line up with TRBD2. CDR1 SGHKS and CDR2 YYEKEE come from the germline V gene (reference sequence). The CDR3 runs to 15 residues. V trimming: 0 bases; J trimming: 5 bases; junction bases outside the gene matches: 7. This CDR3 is CASSLAGTIGETQYF. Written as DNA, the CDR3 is TGTGCCAGCAGCTTGGCCGGGACTATTGGGGAGACCCAGTACTTC. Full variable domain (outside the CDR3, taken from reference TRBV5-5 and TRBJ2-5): DAGVTQSPTHLIKTRGQQVTLRCSPISGHKSVSWYQQVLGQGPQFIFQYYEKEERGRGNFPDRFSARQFPNYSSELNVNALLLGDSALYLCASSLAGTIGETQYFGPGTRLLVL.

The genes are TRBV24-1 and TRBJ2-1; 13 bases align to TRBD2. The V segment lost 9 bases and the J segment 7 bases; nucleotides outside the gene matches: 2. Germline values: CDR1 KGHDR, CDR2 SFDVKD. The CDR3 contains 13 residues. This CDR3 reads CATQGLAGNEQFF. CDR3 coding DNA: TGTGCCACCCAGGGACTAGCGGGAAATGAGCAGTTCTTC.

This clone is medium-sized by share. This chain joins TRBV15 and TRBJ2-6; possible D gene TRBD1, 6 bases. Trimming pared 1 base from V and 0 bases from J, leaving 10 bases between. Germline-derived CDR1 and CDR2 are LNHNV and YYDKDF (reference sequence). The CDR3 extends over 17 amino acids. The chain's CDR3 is CATSRVNRDSGANVLTF. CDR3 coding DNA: TGTGCCACCAGCAGAGTAAACAGGGACTCTGGGGCCAACGTCCTGACTTTC.

Written as DNA, the CDR3 is TGTGCCAGCAGTCAAAGAGCGGGAGAGGTAGGTCTGAATGAGCAGTTCTTC. Its protein product is CASSQRAGEVGLNEQFF. The gene calls are TRBV28 and TRBJ2-1, with 8 nucleotides matching TRBD2. The V and J ends lost 5 bases and 7 bases, in that order; junction bases with no gene match: 16. This CDR3 has 17 amino acids. The germline V gene has CDR1 MDHEN and CDR2 SYDVKM.

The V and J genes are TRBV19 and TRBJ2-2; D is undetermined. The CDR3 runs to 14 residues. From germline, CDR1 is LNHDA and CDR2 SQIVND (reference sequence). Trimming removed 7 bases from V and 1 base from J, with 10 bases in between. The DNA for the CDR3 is TGTGCCAGTAAAGGCGGTTTGAACACCGGGGAGCTGTTTTTT. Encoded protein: CASKGGLNTGELFF.

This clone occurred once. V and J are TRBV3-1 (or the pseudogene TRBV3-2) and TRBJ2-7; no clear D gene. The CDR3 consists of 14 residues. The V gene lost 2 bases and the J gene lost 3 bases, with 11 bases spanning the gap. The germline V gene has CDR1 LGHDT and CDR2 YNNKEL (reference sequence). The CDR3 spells CASSQNLVDYEQYF. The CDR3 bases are TGTGCCAGCAGCCAAAACCTAGTAGACTACGAGCAGTACTTC.

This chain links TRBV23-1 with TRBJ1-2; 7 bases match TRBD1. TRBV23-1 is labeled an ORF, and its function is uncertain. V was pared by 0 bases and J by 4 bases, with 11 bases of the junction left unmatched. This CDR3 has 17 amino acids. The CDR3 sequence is CASSQSPDRSAPYGYTF. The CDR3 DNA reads TGCGCCAGCAGTCAATCGCCGGACAGGTCGGCTCCCTATGGCTACACCTTC.

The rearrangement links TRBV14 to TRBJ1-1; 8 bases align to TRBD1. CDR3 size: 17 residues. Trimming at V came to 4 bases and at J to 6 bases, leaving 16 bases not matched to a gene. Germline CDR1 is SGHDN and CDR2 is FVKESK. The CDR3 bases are TGTGCCAGCAGCCGAAGCCCTTCAAGACAGGGGATCCCTGAAGCTTTCTTT. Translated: CASSRSPSRQGIPEAFF.

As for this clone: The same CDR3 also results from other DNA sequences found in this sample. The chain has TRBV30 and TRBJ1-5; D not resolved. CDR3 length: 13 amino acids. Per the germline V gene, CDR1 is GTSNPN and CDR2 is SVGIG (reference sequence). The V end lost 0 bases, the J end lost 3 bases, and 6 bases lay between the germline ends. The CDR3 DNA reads TGTGCCTGGAGTGTACGGGACAATCAGCCCCAGCATTTT. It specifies CAWSVRDNQPQHF.